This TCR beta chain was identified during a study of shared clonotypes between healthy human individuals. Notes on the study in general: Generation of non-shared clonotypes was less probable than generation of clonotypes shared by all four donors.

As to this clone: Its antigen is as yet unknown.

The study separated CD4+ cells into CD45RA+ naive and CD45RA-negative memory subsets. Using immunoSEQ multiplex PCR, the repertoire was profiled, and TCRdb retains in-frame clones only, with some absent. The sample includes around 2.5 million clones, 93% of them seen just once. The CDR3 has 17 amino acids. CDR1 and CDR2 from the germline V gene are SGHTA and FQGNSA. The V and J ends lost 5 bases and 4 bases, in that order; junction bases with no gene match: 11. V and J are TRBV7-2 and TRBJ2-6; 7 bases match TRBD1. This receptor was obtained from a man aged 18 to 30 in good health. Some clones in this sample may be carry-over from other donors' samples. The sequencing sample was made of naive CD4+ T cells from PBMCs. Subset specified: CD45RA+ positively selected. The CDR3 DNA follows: TGTGCCAGCAGCGCGACAGGGCCCCTGAAGGGGGCCAACGTCCTGACTTTC. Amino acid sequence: CASSATGPLKGANVLTF.